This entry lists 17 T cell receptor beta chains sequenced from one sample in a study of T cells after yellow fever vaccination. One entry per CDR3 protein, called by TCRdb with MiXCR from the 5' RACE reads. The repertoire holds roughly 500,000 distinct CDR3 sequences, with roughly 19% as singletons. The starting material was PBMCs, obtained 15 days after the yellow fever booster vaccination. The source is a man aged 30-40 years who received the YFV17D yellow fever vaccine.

In nucleotides, the CDR3 is TGTGCCAGCAGCTTAGTGGGGAGGACTAGCGGGAGGTCCCCCTACGAGCAGTACTTC. Translating it yields CASSLVGRTSGRSPYEQYF. The chain combines TRBV11-2 with TRBJ2-7; the match to TRBD2 covers 14 bases. V dropped 1 base and J dropped 2; count of bases not matched to a gene: 10. CDR3 size: 19 residues. CDR1 is SGHAT and CDR2 is FQNNGV in the germline V gene.

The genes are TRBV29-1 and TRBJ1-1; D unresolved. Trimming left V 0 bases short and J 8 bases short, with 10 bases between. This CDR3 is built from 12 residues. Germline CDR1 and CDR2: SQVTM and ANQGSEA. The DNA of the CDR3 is TGCAGCGTTGAAGAGGCAGGACCAGAAGCTTTCTTT. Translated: CSVEEAGPEAFF.

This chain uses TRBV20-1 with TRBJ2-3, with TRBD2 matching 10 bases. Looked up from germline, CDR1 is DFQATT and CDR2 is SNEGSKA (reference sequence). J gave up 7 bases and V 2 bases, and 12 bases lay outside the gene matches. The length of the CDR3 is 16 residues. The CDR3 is CSARRSRAGGPYTQYF. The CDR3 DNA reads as TGCAGTGCTAGAAGATCCCGAGCGGGAGGGCCTTATACGCAGTATTTT.

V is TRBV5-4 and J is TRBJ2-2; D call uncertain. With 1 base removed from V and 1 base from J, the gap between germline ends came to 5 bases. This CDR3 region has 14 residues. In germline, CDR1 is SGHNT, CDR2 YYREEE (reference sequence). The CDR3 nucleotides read TGTGCCAGCAGCTTGAATCAGAACACCGGGGAGCTGTTTTTT. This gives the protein CASSLNQNTGELFF.

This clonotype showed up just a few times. The CDR3 nucleotides are TGCGCCAGCAGCTTGGAACCGGGACAGGGATCTCAGCCCCAGCATTTT. Residues: CASSLEPGQGSQPQHF. The chain couples TRBV5-1 to TRBJ1-5; 9 bases line up with TRBD1. Trimming removed 0 bases from V and 6 bases from J; junction bases left unmatched: 7. CDR1 and CDR2 from the germline V gene are SGHRS and YFSETQ. The CDR3 runs 16 residues.

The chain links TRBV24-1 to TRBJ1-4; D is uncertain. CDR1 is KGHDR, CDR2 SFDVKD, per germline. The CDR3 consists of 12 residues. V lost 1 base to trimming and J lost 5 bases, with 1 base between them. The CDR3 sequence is CATSDLNEKLFF. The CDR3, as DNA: TGTGCCACCAGTGATTTAAATGAAAAACTGTTTTTT.

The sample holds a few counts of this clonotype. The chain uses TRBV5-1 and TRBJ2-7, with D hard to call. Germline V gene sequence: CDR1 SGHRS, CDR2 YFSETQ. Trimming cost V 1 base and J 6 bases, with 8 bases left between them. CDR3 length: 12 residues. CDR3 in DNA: TGCGCCAGCAGCTTGCCCTCGAGCGAGCAGTACTTC. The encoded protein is CASSLPSSEQYF.

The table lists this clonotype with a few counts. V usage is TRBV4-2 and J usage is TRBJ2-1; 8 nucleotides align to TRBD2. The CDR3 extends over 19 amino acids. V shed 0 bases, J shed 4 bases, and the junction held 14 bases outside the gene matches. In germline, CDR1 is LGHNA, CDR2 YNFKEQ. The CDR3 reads CASSQDHASGGRGYNEQFF. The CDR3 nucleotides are TGTGCCAGCAGCCAAGATCACGCATCGGGAGGGAGGGGGTACAATGAGCAGTTCTTC.

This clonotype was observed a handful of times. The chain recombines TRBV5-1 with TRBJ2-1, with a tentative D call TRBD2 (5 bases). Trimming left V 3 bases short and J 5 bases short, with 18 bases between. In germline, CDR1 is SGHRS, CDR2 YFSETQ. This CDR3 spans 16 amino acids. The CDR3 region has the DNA TGCGCCAGCAGCTGGGCCCCCGGTCGGGGAAACAATGAGCAGTTCTTC. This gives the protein CASSWAPGRGNNEQFF.

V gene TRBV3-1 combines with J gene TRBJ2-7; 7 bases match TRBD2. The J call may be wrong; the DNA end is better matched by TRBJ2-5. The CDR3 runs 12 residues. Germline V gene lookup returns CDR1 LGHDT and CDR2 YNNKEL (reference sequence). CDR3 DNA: TGTGCCAGCAGCCAAGGACTAGCGACCCAGTACTTC. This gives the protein CASSQGLATQYF.

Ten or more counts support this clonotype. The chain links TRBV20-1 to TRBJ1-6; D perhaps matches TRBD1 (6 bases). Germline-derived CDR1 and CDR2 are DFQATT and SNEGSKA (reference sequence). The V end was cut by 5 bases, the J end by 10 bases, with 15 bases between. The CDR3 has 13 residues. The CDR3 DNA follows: TGCAGTGCTGCTCAGGGGCAGCAGTCACCCCTCCACTTT. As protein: CSAAQGQQSPLHF.

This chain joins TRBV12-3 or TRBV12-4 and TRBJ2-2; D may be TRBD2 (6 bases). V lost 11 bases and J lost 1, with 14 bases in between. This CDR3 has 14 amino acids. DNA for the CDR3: TGTGCCGGTTCTTGGGGGGAGAACACCGGGGAGCTGTTTTTT. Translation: CAGSWGENTGELFF.

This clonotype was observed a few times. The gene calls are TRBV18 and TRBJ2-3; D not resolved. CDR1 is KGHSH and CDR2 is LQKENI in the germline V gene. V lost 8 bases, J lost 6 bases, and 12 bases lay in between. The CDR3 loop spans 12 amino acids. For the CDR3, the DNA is TGTGCCAGCGCCCGATCCGGGGATACGCAGTATTTT. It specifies CASARSGDTQYF.

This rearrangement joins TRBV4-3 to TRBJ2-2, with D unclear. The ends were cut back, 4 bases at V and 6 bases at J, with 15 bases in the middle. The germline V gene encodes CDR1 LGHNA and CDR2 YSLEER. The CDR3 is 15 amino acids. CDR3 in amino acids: CASSPLTSSAGELFF. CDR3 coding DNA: TGCGCCAGCAGCCCGTTAACTTCGTCTGCCGGGGAGCTGTTTTTT.

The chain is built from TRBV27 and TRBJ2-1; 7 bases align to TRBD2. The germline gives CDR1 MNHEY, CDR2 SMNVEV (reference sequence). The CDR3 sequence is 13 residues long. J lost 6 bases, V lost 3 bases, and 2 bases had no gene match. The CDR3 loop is CASSFASGNEQFF. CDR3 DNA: TGTGCCAGCAGTTTTGCTAGCGGCAATGAGCAGTTCTTC.

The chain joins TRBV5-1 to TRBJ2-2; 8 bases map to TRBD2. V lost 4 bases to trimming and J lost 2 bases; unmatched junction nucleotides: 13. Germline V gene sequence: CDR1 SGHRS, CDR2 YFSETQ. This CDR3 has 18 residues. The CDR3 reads CASSTAILAGSNTGELFF. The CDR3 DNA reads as TGCGCCAGCAGCACCGCCATCCTAGCGGGTAGTAACACCGGGGAGCTGTTTTTT.

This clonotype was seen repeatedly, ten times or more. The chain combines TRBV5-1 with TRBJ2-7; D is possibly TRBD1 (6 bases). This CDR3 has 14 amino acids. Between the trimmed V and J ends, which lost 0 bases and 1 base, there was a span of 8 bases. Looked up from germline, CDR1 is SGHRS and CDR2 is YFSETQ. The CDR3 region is CASSLDRVSYEQYF. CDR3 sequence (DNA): TGCGCCAGCAGCTTGGACAGGGTGTCCTACGAGCAGTACTTC.